Following are 31 T cell receptor beta chains from one sample sequenced in a study of Ad26.COV2.S vaccination and SARS-CoV-2 variants. Documented treatment: some 19 received Ad26.COV2.S at low or high dose, single or two shots; about 5 received placebo; per-sample allocation not given. It was on day 63 after the first vaccine or placebo injection that samples were taken. Using immunoSEQ multiplex PCR, the repertoire was profiled, and TCRdb retains in-frame clones only, with some absent. The table shows about 350,000 clones, with more than 85% occurring only once. The starting material was peripheral blood, obtained in a trial of Ad26.COV2.S vaccine versus placebo. These receptors all come from a person between 18 and 65 years old who received the Ad26.COV2.S COVID-19 vaccine or a placebo.

The chain couples TRBV11-2 to TRBJ1-5; 8 bases match TRBD1. The V gene end was trimmed by 5 bases and the J gene end by 4 bases; junction bases not matched to a gene: 4. CDR1 SGHAT and CDR2 FQNNGV come from the germline V gene. There are 14 residues in the CDR3. CDR3 bases: TGTGCCAGCAGCCGCAGGGGGCAAAATCAGCCCCAGCATTTT. Translated, it gives CASSRRGQNQPQHF.

This chain joins TRBV2 and TRBJ1-3, with 9 positions matching TRBD1. There are 15 residues in the CDR3. Germline-derived CDR1 and CDR2 are SNHLY and FYNNEI. V lost 6 bases to trimming and J lost 7 bases; unmatched junction nucleotides: 10. CDR3 in amino acids: CASRPGTGLGNTIYF. CDR3 sequence (DNA): TGTGCCAGCAGGCCCGGGACAGGGCTGGGGAACACCATATATTTT.

The genes are TRBV5-1 and TRBJ2-3; 8 bases line up with TRBD2. The CDR3 runs 16 residues. With V trimmed by 5 bases and J by 2 bases, 10 bases remained unmatched. CDR1 and CDR2 from the germline V gene are SGHRS and YFSETQ. CDR3 sequence: CASSSLAGGLTDTQYF. CDR3 DNA sequence: TGCGCCAGCAGTTCTCTAGCGGGCGGACTCACAGATACGCAGTATTTT. Combining the CDR3 with reference TRBV5-1 and TRBJ2-3 gives the whole variable domain KAGVTQTPRYLIKTRGQQVTLSCSPISGHRSVSWYQQTPGQGLQFLFEYFSETQRNKGNFPGRFSGRQFSNSRSEMNVSTLELGDSALYLCASSSLAGGLTDTQYFGPGTRLTVL.

The rearrangement links TRBV18 to TRBJ2-2; D possibly matches TRBD1 or TRBD2 (5 bases each). The CDR3 is made up of 16 amino acids. The germline V gene has CDR1 KGHSH and CDR2 LQKENI. V lost 2 bases to trimming and J lost 0 bases, with 10 bases between them. The CDR3 sequence is CASSPKGTANTGELFF. CDR3 coding DNA: TGTGCCAGCTCACCAAAGGGGACGGCGAACACCGGGGAGCTGTTTTTT.

The V and J genes are TRBV19 and TRBJ1-1; maybe TRBD1 (5 bases). From germline, CDR1 is LNHDA and CDR2 SQIVND (reference sequence). Trimming left V 8 bases short and J 0 bases short, with 10 bases between. The CDR3 runs 13 residues. For the CDR3, the DNA is TGTGCCAGTGGCATACAGGTGAACACTGAAGCTTTCTTT. Translating gives CASGIQVNTEAFF.

The chain is built from TRBV5-8 and TRBJ2-5; D may match TRBD1 or TRBD2 (6 bases each). Germline loops: CDR1 SGHTS, CDR2 YDEGEE. This CDR3 is built from 11 residues. This CDR3 is CAGGTQETQYF. Here the CDR3 DNA reads TGTGCGGGGGGCACACAAGAGACCCAGTACTTC. The whole variable domain, filled in from reference TRBV5-8 and TRBJ2-5, reads EAGVTQSPTHLIKTRGQQATLRCSPISGHTSVYWYQQALGLGLQFLLWYDEGEERNRGNFPPRFSGRQFPNYSSELNVNALELEDSALYLCAGGTQETQYFGPGTRLLVL.

In the case of this clone: Other DNA sequences in this sample translate to the same CDR3. The rearrangement joins TRBV3-1 (or the pseudogene TRBV3-2) to TRBJ2-1; 9 nucleotides match TRBD2. The CDR3 extends over 15 amino acids. CDR1 is LGHDT and CDR2 is YNNKEL in the germline V gene (reference sequence). V lost 4 bases, J lost 3 bases, and 4 bases stayed unmatched. The CDR3 reads CASSPLAGSYNEQFF. CDR3 coding DNA: TGTGCCAGCAGCCCCCTAGCGGGGAGCTACAATGAGCAGTTCTTC.

The chain employs TRBV4-1 and TRBJ2-7; D not certain. The V gene lost 1 base and the J gene lost 9 bases, with 22 bases spanning the gap. Germline CDR1 and CDR2: MGHRA and YSYEKL. CDR3 length equals 16 residues. The CDR3 bases are TGCGCCAGCAGCCAAGCGATAGCCCAAATCACGGGCGGGCAGTACTTC. It yields the protein CASSQAIAQITGGQYF.

The V gene is TRBV10-1, the J gene TRBJ2-1; D unclear. The V gene's germline CDR1 is WNHNN and CDR2 SYGVQD (reference sequence). Trimming removed 3 bases from V and 5 bases from J, with 2 bases in between. The CDR3 has 11 residues. CDR3 sequence reads: CASSDNNEQFF. In nucleotides, the CDR3 is TGCGCCAGCAGTGATAACAATGAGCAGTTCTTC.

This sequence joins TRBV3-1 (or the pseudogene TRBV3-2) and TRBJ1-6, with D possibly being TRBD1 (5 bases). Trimming removed 1 base from V and 13 bases from J, with 14 bases in between. Germline V gene data show CDR1 as LGHDT and CDR2 as YNNKEL (reference sequence). The CDR3 is 14 residues long. CDR3 amino acids: CASSQGKGTLPLHF. The CDR3 bases are TGTGCCAGCAGCCAAGGTAAAGGGACTCTTCCCCTCCACTTT.

This chain connects TRBV28 to TRBJ2-7, with 7 positions matching TRBD2. Germline CDR1 is MDHEN and CDR2 is SYDVKM. J was trimmed by 4 bases and V by 2 bases; bases with no gene match: 8. The CDR3 has 15 residues. This chain's CDR3 is CASSLQGAGIYEQYF. CDR3 nucleotide sequence: TGTGCCAGCAGTTTACAAGGAGCGGGAATATACGAGCAGTACTTC.

The CDR3 region has the DNA TGCAGCGTGGGACAGGGGAGAGGCGAGCAGTACTTC. Its translation is CSVGQGRGEQYF. The chain has TRBV29-1 and TRBJ2-7, with 10 positions matching TRBD1. Germline CDR1 and CDR2: SQVTM and ANQGSEA. The V gene end was trimmed by 6 bases and the J gene end by 6 bases; junction bases not matched to a gene: 5. CDR3 size: 12 residues.

V gene TRBV9 combines with J gene TRBJ1-2; no clear D. This CDR3 comprises 14 residues. Per the germline V gene, CDR1 is SGDLS and CDR2 is YYNGEE. The germline V and J ends were trimmed by 3 bases and 2 bases, with 11 bases remaining between them. The CDR3 sequence is CASSAEDSNYGYTF. The CDR3 region has the DNA TGTGCCAGCAGCGCGGAGGACTCAAACTATGGCTACACCTTC.

CDR3 DNA sequence: TGCGCCAGCCCGAGCAGGATCCGTAATCAGCCCCAGCATTTT. It yields the protein CASPSRIRNQPQHF. The J gene is TRBJ1-5, the V gene TRBV10-1; D call uncertain. The CDR3 covers 14 residues. Germline assignment: CDR1 WNHNN and CDR2 SYGVQD (reference sequence). V shed 8 bases and J shed 4 bases, with 15 bases lying between them.

The V call is TRBV3-1 (or the pseudogene TRBV3-2), the J call TRBJ2-7; D call uncertain. Germline V gives CDR1 LGHDT, CDR2 YNNKEL (reference sequence). This CDR3 contains 12 residues. V was pared by 4 bases and J by 0 bases, with 4 bases between. CDR3 in amino acids: CASSPTSYEQYF. In DNA, the CDR3 is TGTGCCAGCAGCCCCACCTCCTACGAGCAGTACTTC.

This clone was observed a handful of times. The chain employs TRBV5-1 and TRBJ1-2, with 10 bases fitting TRBD1. Trimming at V came to 4 bases and at J to 8 bases, leaving 5 bases not matched to a gene. The germline V gene encodes CDR1 SGHRS and CDR2 YFSETQ. The CDR3 contains 13 residues. DNA of the CDR3: TGCGCCAGCAGCATCGGGACAGGGGACGGCTACACCTTC. Its translation: CASSIGTGDGYTF. Full variable domain (missing parts from reference TRBV5-1 and TRBJ1-2): KAGVTQTPRYLIKTRGQQVTLSCSPISGHRSVSWYQQTPGQGLQFLFEYFSETQRNKGNFPGRFSGRQFSNSRSEMNVSTLELGDSALYLCASSIGTGDGYTFGSGTRLTVV.

This clone was counted once. Relative to the germline gene, one junction end is altered; a read error may explain this. The chain combines TRBV5-1 with TRBJ1-2; D unresolved. The CDR3 is 13 amino acids. The V gene's germline CDR1 is SGHRS and CDR2 YFSETQ. CDR3 DNA sequence: TGCGCCAGCACCTTGCGGGAGGGCTATGGCTACACCTTC. Translating gives CASTLREGYGYTF.

The V and J genes are TRBV20-1 and TRBJ2-3; 8 bases are a match to TRBD2. There are 14 residues in the CDR3. CDR1 and CDR2 from the germline V gene are DFQATT and SNEGSKA (reference sequence). Trimming cost V 3 bases and J 0 bases; bases outside gene matches: 2. In nucleotides, the CDR3 is TGCAGTGCTAGTTTAGCGGGGAGCACAGATACGCAGTATTTT. It translates to CSASLAGSTDTQYF.

V usage is TRBV19 and J usage is TRBJ2-1, with 10 bases identical to TRBD2. Germline-derived CDR1 and CDR2 are LNHDA and SQIVND (reference sequence). CDR3 size: 16 residues. With 5 bases clipped from V and 3 bases from J, the junction kept 7 bases outside the gene matches. The CDR3 spells CASSPLLAGIYNEQFF. The DNA of the CDR3 is TGTGCCAGTAGTCCCCTACTAGCGGGGATCTACAATGAGCAGTTCTTC.

The chain joins TRBV5-4 to TRBJ2-3; D may be TRBD1 (5 bases). The CDR3 covers 12 residues. V was clipped by 3 bases and J by 6 bases, with 8 bases between them. The V gene's germline CDR1 is SGHNT and CDR2 YYREEE (reference sequence). CDR3 loop: CASSSRVDTQYF. Here the CDR3 DNA reads TGTGCCAGCAGCTCCAGGGTGGATACGCAGTATTTT.

This chain links TRBV18 with TRBJ2-7; 8 positions agree with TRBD1. V gave up 2 bases and J gave up 3 bases; unmatched junction bases: 0. The CDR3 has 13 amino acids. CDR1 KGHSH and CDR2 LQKENI come from the germline V gene. CDR3 in amino acids: CASSPTGGYEQYF. As DNA, the CDR3 is TGTGCCAGCTCACCAACAGGGGGCTACGAGCAGTACTTC. The complete variable domain, with remaining parts taken from reference TRBV18 and TRBJ2-7, reads NAGVMQNPRHLVRRRGQEARLRCSPMKGHSHVYWYRQLPEEGLKFMVYLQKENIIDESGMPKERFSAEFPKEGPSILRIQQVVRGDSAAYFCASSPTGGYEQYFGPGTRLTVT.

The rearrangement uses TRBV6-2 or TRBV6-3 and TRBJ2-5; no firm D call. This CDR3 is 10 amino acids long. The V gene lost 5 bases and the J gene lost 5 bases, with 3 bases spanning the gap. Germline V gene lookup returns CDR1 MNHEY and CDR2 SVGEGT. CDR3 DNA sequence: TGTGCCAGCAGTGGGGAGACCCAGTACTTC. Translation gives CASSGETQYF.

As concerns this clone: This specimen includes other DNA sequences encoding the same CDR3. The rearrangement uses TRBV5-1 and TRBJ2-5; D perhaps matches TRBD1 (5 bases). The CDR3 totals 14 residues. CDR1 and CDR2 (germline): SGHRS, YFSETQ. V shed 1 base and J shed 3 bases, with 10 bases lying between them. The CDR3: CASSLRGGEETQYF. Here the CDR3 DNA reads TGCGCCAGCAGCTTGAGGGGTGGGGAAGAGACCCAGTACTTC.

The chain combines TRBV19 with TRBJ2-3, with 12 positions matching TRBD2. CDR1 LNHDA and CDR2 SQIVND come from the germline V gene (reference sequence). The CDR3 totals 16 residues. With 5 bases clipped from V and 2 bases from J, the junction kept 5 bases outside the gene matches. As DNA, the CDR3 is TGTGCCAGTAGTCCGCGACTAGCGGGGGTCACAGATACGCAGTATTTT. It encodes CASSPRLAGVTDTQYF.

The V and J genes are TRBV15 and TRBJ2-1; D is unclear. CDR1 and CDR2 from the germline V gene are LNHNV and YYDKDF (reference sequence). The CDR3 has 12 residues. The V gene lost 2 bases and the J gene lost 4 bases, with 3 bases spanning the gap. In DNA, the CDR3 is TGTGCCACCAGCAGACATTACAATGAGCAGTTCTTC. It yields the protein CATSRHYNEQFF.

J is TRBJ1-4 and V is TRBV4-3; D might be TRBD1 (5 bases). Germline assignment: CDR1 LGHNA and CDR2 YSLEER. The length of the CDR3 is 16 residues. With 0 bases removed from V and 0 bases from J, the gap between germline ends came to 8 bases. CDR3 residues: CASSQERGSTNEKLFF. DNA for the CDR3: TGCGCCAGCAGCCAAGAACGGGGGTCAACTAATGAAAAACTGTTTTTT.

The chain couples TRBV29-1 to TRBJ2-1; the match to TRBD1 covers 8 bases. CDR3 length equals 14 residues. V lost 5 bases, J lost 4 bases, and 7 bases stayed unmatched. The germline gives CDR1 SQVTM, CDR2 ANQGSEA. In nucleotides, the CDR3 is TGCAGCGTTACTTCAGGGGGCGCATACAATGAGCAGTTCTTC. The encoded protein is CSVTSGGAYNEQFF.

This clone was counted a single time. The chain links TRBV28 to TRBJ2-3, with 9 bases aligning to TRBD1. Germline trimming cut 7 bases from V and 3 bases from J; bases unmatched to any gene: 8. Germline V gene data show CDR1 as MDHEN and CDR2 as SYDVKM. This CDR3 contains 15 residues. CDR3 protein: CASTRGQGRTDTQYF. Written as DNA, the CDR3 is TGTGCCAGCACCCGAGGACAGGGGAGGACAGATACGCAGTATTTT.

This clone was counted once. The chain uses TRBV28 and TRBJ1-6, with D maybe TRBD1 (5 bases). CDR1 and CDR2 from the germline V gene are MDHEN and SYDVKM. The length of the CDR3 is 15 residues. Between the trimmed V and J ends, which lost 2 bases and 7 bases, there was a span of 12 bases. The CDR3 bases are TGTGCCAGCAGTTTAATTGGGGGAAGGAATTCACCCCTCCACTTT. Translating it yields CASSLIGGRNSPLHF.

This clone was seen a single time. The chain uses TRBV11-2 and TRBJ1-1; D gene uncertain. V lost 4 bases and J lost 10, with 13 bases in between. The CDR3 totals 12 residues. Germline V CDR1 and CDR2: SGHAT, FQNNGV. DNA of the CDR3: TGTGCCAGCAGCTATGGACCCCCCGGAGCTTTCTTT. Its translation is CASSYGPPGAFF.

This clone was recorded only once. The chain recombines TRBV28 with TRBJ2-2; D unresolved. This CDR3 has 17 residues. Trimming left V 6 bases short and J 1 base short, with 18 bases between. Germline V CDR1 and CDR2: MDHEN, SYDVKM. CDR3 coding DNA: TGTGCCAGCAGCCAGGCATTAGGAGTTCTGAACACCGGGGAGCTGTTTTTT. Translation: CASSQALGVLNTGELFF.